This passage covers 22 T cell receptor beta chains from one sample sequenced in a study of blood T cell repertoires in COVID-19. Generated by immunoSEQ multiplex PCR, the TCRdb table keeps only in-frame clones and is missing some. Here the sample spans fewer than 200,000 clones, around 80% being singletons. The sequencing input was PBMCs or T cells enriched from blood (not recorded which). Receptor source: a man between 50 and 59 years old who had recovered from COVID-19.

V and J are TRBV6-5 and TRBJ1-5; D is perhaps TRBD1 (5 bases). This CDR3 has 16 residues. The germline V gene has CDR1 MNHEY and CDR2 SVGAGI. The ends were cut back, 4 bases at V and 5 bases at J, with 18 bases in the middle. CDR3 sequence: CASSLVPMGGDQPQHF. The CDR3 region has the DNA TGTGCCAGCAGTTTGGTTCCTATGGGGGGTGATCAGCCCCAGCATTTT.

To note about this clone: This sample includes further DNA sequences coding for the same CDR3. This rearrangement joins TRBV5-8 to TRBJ1-5; D remains unclear. V was shortened by 2 bases and J by 4 bases, with 7 bases between the two germline ends. The CDR3 extends over 13 amino acids. CDR1 is SGHTS and CDR2 is YDEGEE in the germline V gene. CDR3 protein: CASSLGRNQPQHF. The DNA for the CDR3 is TGTGCCAGCAGCTTAGGGAGGAATCAGCCCCAGCATTTT.

The chain links TRBV6-1 to TRBJ1-2; the D gene is possibly TRBD1 (5 bases). Germline loops: CDR1 MNHNS, CDR2 SASEGT. The CDR3 is made up of 15 amino acids. Trimming stripped 2 bases from V and 5 bases from J, with 15 bases between. Here the CDR3 DNA reads TGTGCCAGCAGTGAAAGGAGGGGCGCTGGGTATGGCTACACCTTC. The encoded protein is CASSERRGAGYGYTF.

The chain joins TRBV24-1 to TRBJ2-1, with TRBD1 as a possible D gene (5 bases). Germline values: CDR1 KGHDR, CDR2 SFDVKD. The CDR3 sequence is 14 residues long. The V and J ends lost 1 base and 7 bases respectively, with 10 bases between them. The CDR3 here is CATSDLQAGNEQFF. CDR3 DNA sequence: TGTGCCACCAGTGATTTACAGGCCGGGAATGAGCAGTTCTTC.

This chain joins TRBV7-2 and TRBJ1-2, with 11 bases matching TRBD1. Germline CDR1 reads SGHTA; CDR2 reads FQGNSA. V shed 4 bases and J 6 bases; nucleotides not matched to a gene: 7. This CDR3 comprises 15 residues. The CDR3 sequence is CASSSWTGGSNGYTF. CDR3 in DNA: TGTGCCAGCAGCTCTTGGACAGGGGGCTCTAATGGCTACACCTTC.

The rearrangement uses TRBV9 and TRBJ2-5; 12 positions agree with TRBD1. Germline V CDR1 and CDR2: SGDLS, YYNGEE. CDR3 length: 18 amino acids. The trim removed 0 bases at V and 2 bases at J, leaving 8 bases unmatched. Written as DNA, the CDR3 is TGTGCCAGCAGCGTAGGGGGGACAGGGGGCTCAGATCAAGAGACCCAGTACTTC. Encoded protein: CASSVGGTGGSDQETQYF.

The V and J genes are TRBV7-6 and TRBJ2-7, with D maybe TRBD1 (6 bases). The V and J ends lost 1 base and 4 bases respectively, with 17 bases between them. CDR1 is SGHVS, CDR2 FNYEAQ, per germline. The CDR3 totals 16 residues. In nucleotides, the CDR3 is TGTGCCAGCAGCTTAGGGCAGGGGCAATCAGGATACGAGCAGTACTTC. Encoded protein: CASSLGQGQSGYEQYF.

This clone was observed once. The chain joins TRBV5-1 to TRBJ1-6; 7 bases agree with TRBD1. V lost 5 bases and J lost 7; bases outside the gene matches: 9. Germline V CDR1 and CDR2: SGHRS, YFSETQ. This CDR3 contains 15 residues. The CDR3 DNA follows: TGCGCCAGCAGGTATACAGGGGCGACCAATTCACCCCTCCACTTT. This encodes CASRYTGATNSPLHF.

The CDR3 region is CSVEDQGAYEQYF. CDR3 nucleotides: TGCAGCGTTGAAGATCAAGGGGCCTACGAGCAGTACTTC. The chain links TRBV29-1 to TRBJ2-7; D is possibly TRBD1 (5 bases). The CDR3 totals 13 residues. Germline-derived CDR1 and CDR2 are SQVTM and ANQGSEA. V shed 0 bases and J shed 2 bases, with 8 bases lying between them.

This chain links TRBV28 with TRBJ1-1, with a possible D match to TRBD1 (5 bases). Between the trimmed V and J ends, which lost 1 base and 2 bases, there was a span of 11 bases. The CDR3 has 15 amino acids. Germline CDR1 and CDR2: MDHEN and SYDVKM. CDR3 DNA sequence: TGTGCCAGCAGTTTATCATTGGGGCACAACACTGAAGCTTTCTTT. Translating it yields CASSLSLGHNTEAFF.

V usage is TRBV28 and J usage is TRBJ1-6; 7 positions match TRBD1. The CDR3 length is 14 residues. J gave up 10 bases and V 6 bases, and 9 bases lay outside the gene matches. Germline V gene data show CDR1 as MDHEN and CDR2 as SYDVKM. The CDR3 loop reads CASRLTGPESPLHF. CDR3 nucleotide sequence: TGTGCCAGCAGACTGACAGGGCCGGAATCACCCCTCCACTTT.

The gene calls are TRBV7-6 and TRBJ2-2; 7 nucleotides line up with TRBD2. The CDR3 is 16 residues long. V gave up 8 bases and J gave up 2 bases; unmatched junction bases: 11. Germline-derived CDR1 and CDR2 are SGHVS and FNYEAQ. For the CDR3, the DNA is TGTGCCAGCTCCTCTGAGGGACTAAGAAACACCGGGGAGCTGTTTTTT. It encodes CASSSEGLRNTGELFF.

The chain carries TRBV10-3 and TRBJ1-1; the match to TRBD1 covers 12 bases. Germline V gene lookup returns CDR1 ENHRY and CDR2 SYGVKD. CDR3 length equals 17 residues. V lost 2 bases, J lost 0 bases, and 4 bases stayed unmatched. This chain's CDR3 is CAISERGTGGMNTEAFF. Here the CDR3 DNA reads TGTGCCATCAGTGAGAGGGGGACAGGGGGCATGAACACTGAAGCTTTCTTT.

This clone was seen a few times. V gene TRBV4-2 combines with J gene TRBJ2-7; D is possibly TRBD1 (5 bases). V was trimmed by 0 bases and J by 6 bases, leaving 15 bases between them. Germline CDR1 LGHNA, CDR2 YNFKEQ. CDR3 size: 15 residues. Here the CDR3 reads CASSQEKAGFSEQYF. In nucleotides, the CDR3 is TGTGCCAGCAGCCAAGAAAAGGCAGGGTTTAGCGAGCAGTACTTC.

The chain links TRBV11-2 to TRBJ2-1; 7 nucleotides agree with TRBD1. The V and J ends lost 1 base and 8 bases, in that order; junction bases with no gene match: 8. This CDR3 is built from 15 residues. CDR1 and CDR2 from the germline V gene are SGHAT and FQNNGV. The CDR3 spells CASSLATGSGYEQFF. As DNA, the CDR3 is TGTGCCAGCAGCTTAGCGACAGGGAGCGGATATGAGCAGTTCTTC.

This chain connects TRBV6-5 to TRBJ1-1; D might be TRBD1 (5 bases). CDR1 MNHEY and CDR2 SVGAGI come from the germline V gene. The CDR3 contains 14 residues. V shed 5 bases and J shed 3 bases, with 13 bases lying between them. This CDR3 is CASSPMRGYTEAFF. The CDR3 DNA reads TGTGCCAGCAGTCCCATGCGGGGGTACACTGAAGCTTTCTTT.

The J gene is TRBJ1-4, the V gene TRBV7-8, with 9 bases that match TRBD1. Losses at the gene ends were 3 bases for V and 4 bases for J; bases not matched to a gene: 3. The CDR3 is made up of 15 amino acids. Looked up from germline, CDR1 is SGHVS and CDR2 is FQNEAQ. DNA for the CDR3: TGTGCCAGCAGCTTTGGGACAGGGATTAATGAAAAACTGTTTTTT. Its translation is CASSFGTGINEKLFF.

This chain joins TRBV19 and TRBJ1-4; no definite D call. Trimming took 5 bases from V and 6 from J, leaving 10 bases between them. This CDR3 is 13 amino acids long. Germline V lookup: CDR1 LNHDA, CDR2 SQIVND (reference sequence). The CDR3 nucleotides are TGTGCCAGTAGTCCAGACATAGATGAAAAACTGTTTTTT. Translated, it gives CASSPDIDEKLFF.

The chain links TRBV5-5 to TRBJ1-3; no clear D. The CDR3 spans 15 residues. Trimming removed 0 bases at V and 0 bases at J, with 7 bases between. CDR1 is SGHKS, CDR2 YYEKEE, per germline (reference sequence). For the CDR3, the DNA is TGTGCCAGCAGCTTGGTGGCAAGCTCTGGAAACACCATATATTTT. It yields the protein CASSLVASSGNTIYF.

This chain uses TRBV24-1 with TRBJ2-2, with D tentatively TRBD2 (5 bases). Deletions cut 2 bases from V and 7 bases from J, with 7 bases between. The CDR3 loop spans 13 amino acids. Germline V lookup: CDR1 KGHDR, CDR2 SFDVKD. CDR3 in DNA: TGTGCCACCAGTGATTGGGCGGGCGGGGAGCTGTTTTTT. Translating it yields CATSDWAGGELFF.

V gene TRBV4-2 combines with J gene TRBJ2-7; tentatively, D is TRBD2 (5 bases). The V end was cut by 1 base, the J end by 0 bases, with 13 bases between. The CDR3 spans 16 residues. Per germline, CDR1 LGHNA and CDR2 YNFKEQ. CDR3 sequence (DNA): TGTGCCAGCAGCCAAGCCCATACTAGGGACTCCTACGAGCAGTACTTC. Protein sequence: CASSQAHTRDSYEQYF.

The gene calls are TRBV6-4 and TRBJ1-2; possibly TRBD1 for D (6 bases). Per germline, CDR1 MRHNA and CDR2 SNTAGT. Trimming stripped 5 bases from V and 6 bases from J, with 13 bases between. The CDR3 sequence is 13 residues long. CDR3 nucleotides: TGTGCCAGCAGTCGGGGGGGCTGGAATGGCTACACCTTC. Translated, it gives CASSRGGWNGYTF.